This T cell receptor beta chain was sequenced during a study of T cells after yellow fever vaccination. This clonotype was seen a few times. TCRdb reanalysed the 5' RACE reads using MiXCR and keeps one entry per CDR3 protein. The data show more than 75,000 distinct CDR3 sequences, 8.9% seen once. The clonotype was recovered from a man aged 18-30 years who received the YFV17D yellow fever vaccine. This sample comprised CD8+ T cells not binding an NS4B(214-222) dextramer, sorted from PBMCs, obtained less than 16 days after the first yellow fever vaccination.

CDR3 loop: CASSVGGDLTYEQYF. The CDR3 DNA sequence: TGCGCCAGCAGCGTCGGCGGAGACCTTACCTACGAGCAGTACTTC. The chain links TRBV5-1 to TRBJ2-7; D gene uncertain. The CDR3 has 15 amino acids. Germline V gene data show CDR1 as SGHRS and CDR2 as YFSETQ. Trimming took 4 bases from V and 2 from J, leaving 16 bases between them.